This TCR beta chain was recovered during a study of T cells in Graves' hyperthyroidism and ophthalmopathy. This clonotype was counted at least ten times. When ophthalmopathy did not progress within 18 months, Graves' hyperthyroidism was considered stable. The study excluded patients with uncontrolled infection, other autoimmune disease, pregnancy or lactation. Clinical symptoms, serum thyroxine, TRAb, thyroid ultrasound and orbital computed tomography informed diagnoses. The authors obtained PBMCs from around 11 ml of fresh peripheral blood. Amplified TCR beta CDR3 regions came from RNA transcripts. TCR CDR3 regions were first amplified by RT-PCR with HTBI primers. TCRdb re-called the multiplex PCR reads through MiXCR, storing one row per CDR3 protein. The sample has under 550,000 distinct CDR3 sequences, roughly 13% seen once. V shed 2 bases and J 11 bases; nucleotides not matched to a gene: 18. The CDR3 loop spans 17 amino acids. Per the germline V gene, CDR1 is SEHNR and CDR2 is FQNEAQ (reference sequence).

The source of this sequence is a woman aged 18-30 years with Graves' hyperthyroidism. Material: blood. The chain has TRBV7-9 and TRBJ1-2; 9 bases match TRBD1. The CDR3 nucleotides are TGTGCCAGCAGCTTATACGGGACAGGGCCTAAGTATGAGGAGTACACCTTC. This sequence encodes CASSLYGTGPKYEEYTF.